This entry concerns a single T cell receptor (beta chain). The target antigen is unknown. CDR1 GTSNPN and CDR2 SVGIG come from the germline V gene (reference sequence). This CDR3 has 14 residues. Trimming cost V 7 bases and J 1 base; bases outside gene matches: 9. This sample was included in a study of PD-1 blockade in classical Hodgkin lymphoma. The repertoire was sequenced with immunoSEQ multiplex PCR; TCRdb's copy has only in-frame clones and lacks some. Among around 92,000 clones listed, more than 80% were seen once. Notes on the study in general: Newly diagnosed patients had baseline TCR diversity that was reportedly lower than that of healthy donors. Factors driving the repertoire differences, possibly disease activity or prior therapy, remain undefined. Complete responders' baseline diversity resembled that of newly diagnosed patients.

Time point meaning: cycle 4 day 1 (C4D1), after less than 7 weeks of nivolumab. After autologous stem cell transplantation all patients relapsed, and prior brentuximab vedotin exposure differed between cohorts. Each best response was a complete response, a partial response or progressive disease. Here the sequenced sample was peripheral blood mononuclear cells (PBMCs), taken before the fourth cycle of nivolumab. The chain employs TRBV30 and TRBJ1-2; the match to TRBD1 covers 7 bases. This TCR came from a human donor with classical Hodgkin lymphoma. The CDR3 sequence is CASSPGQSNYGYTF. The CDR3 nucleotides read TGTGCCTCGTCTCCGGGACAGAGTAACTATGGCTACACCTTC.